This T cell receptor (beta chain) was profiled in a study of cytomegalovirus exposure and HLA in healthy donors. It was healthy bone marrow donors who served as donors. A note on this clone: The target antigen is unknown.

Study conclusions and caveats: In vitro testing confirmed a few CMV-associated chains as specific for CMV antigens. Accurate HLA-A and HLA-B prediction from TCR beta sequences was reported for most subjects. Relative to equally common others, HLA-associated TCR beta chains showed greater clonal expansion in a later analysis.

The CDR3 consists of 15 residues. Germline-derived CDR1 and CDR2 are SEHNR and FQNEAQ (reference sequence). The V segment lost 5 bases and the J segment 6 bases; nucleotides outside the gene matches: 12. The PCR was carried out with 60 Vbeta primers and 13 Jbeta primers. Sequencing used immunoSEQ multiplex PCR; TCRdb keeps in-frame clones, though not all of them. The sample carries over 200,000 clones, approximately 87% recorded once. The V gene is TRBV7-9, the J gene TRBJ2-7, with 8 bases aligning to TRBD2. Sequencing was carried out using PBMCs. This TCR was recovered from a human donor in good health. The CDR3 loop reads CASSPLGGTSGEQYF. CDR3 sequence (DNA): TGTGCCAGCAGCCCCCTTGGGGGTACTAGCGGCGAGCAGTACTTC.